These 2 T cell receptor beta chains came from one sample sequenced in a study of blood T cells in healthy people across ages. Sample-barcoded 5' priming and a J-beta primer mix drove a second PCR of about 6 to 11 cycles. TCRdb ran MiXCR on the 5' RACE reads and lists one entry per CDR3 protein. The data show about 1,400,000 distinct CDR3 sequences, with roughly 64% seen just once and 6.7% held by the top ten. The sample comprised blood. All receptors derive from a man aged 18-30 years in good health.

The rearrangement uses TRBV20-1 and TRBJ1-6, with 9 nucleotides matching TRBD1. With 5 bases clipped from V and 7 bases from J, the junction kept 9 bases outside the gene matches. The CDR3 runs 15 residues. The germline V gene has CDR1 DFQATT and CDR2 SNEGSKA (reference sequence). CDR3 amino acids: CSAESGTGRNSPLHF. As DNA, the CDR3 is TGCAGTGCTGAGTCGGGGACAGGGAGGAATTCACCCCTCCACTTT.

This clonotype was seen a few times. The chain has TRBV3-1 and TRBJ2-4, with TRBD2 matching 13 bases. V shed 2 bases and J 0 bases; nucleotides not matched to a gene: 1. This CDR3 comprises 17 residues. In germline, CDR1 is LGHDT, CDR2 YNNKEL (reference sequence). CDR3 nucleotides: TGTGCCAGCAGCCAACGACTAGCGGGGGGAGCCAAAAACATTCAGTACTTC. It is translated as CASSQRLAGGAKNIQYF. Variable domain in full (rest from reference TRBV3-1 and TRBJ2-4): DTAVSQTPKYLVTQMGNDKSIKCEQNLGHDTMYWYKQDSKKFLKIMFSYNNKELIINETVPNRFSPKSPDKAHLNLHINSLELGDSAVYFCASSQRLAGGAKNIQYFGAGTRLSVL.